This is a list of T cell receptor beta chains from one sample in a study of blood T cell repertoires in COVID-19. Profiled with immunoSEQ multiplex PCR; TCRdb holds only in-frame clones, not every one. The table has about 300,000 clones, approximately 84% seen once. The specimen sequenced was PBMCs or T cells enriched from blood (not recorded which). The source of these receptors is a young man who had recovered from COVID-19. CDR3s include the opening cysteine and the closing phenylalanine or tryptophan. The D gene is left open where the match is weak. Rows give clone size only sometimes, using once, few, many, or a class for an expanded clone.

d_call j_call clone_size v_call cdr3_aa cdr3_nt
TRBD2 TRBJ2-1 - TRBV29-1 CSVVVGLAGTHPYNEQFF TGCAGCGTTGTTGTCGGTCTAGCGGGAACTCACCCCTACAATGAGCAGTTCTTC
- TRBJ2-1 - TRBV3-1/TRBV3-2 CASSQELGTNEQFF TGTGCCAGCAGCCAGGAACTGGGGACAAATGAGCAGTTCTTC
- TRBJ2-5 - TRBV19 CASSTLRQAGETQYF TGTGCCAGTAGTACTCTCCGACAGGCCGGAGAGACCCAGTACTTC
- TRBJ1-6 once TRBV5-1 CASSLAQRGYSPLHF TGCGCCAGCAGCTTGGCACAACGGGGGTATTCACCCCTCCACTTT
- TRBJ2-3 - TRBV4-1 CASSQDSPSTHSDTQYF TGCGCCAGCAGCCAAGACTCCCCTAGCACACACTCAGATACGCAGTATTTT
- TRBJ1-3 - TRBV7-2 CASSLAPVSGNTIYF TGTGCCAGCAGCTTAGCCCCGGTCTCTGGAAACACCATATATTTT
- TRBJ2-5 - TRBV4-1 CASSQSPGAWRETQYF TGCGCCAGCAGCCAATCTCCGGGTGCTTGGAGGGAGACCCAGTACTTC
TRBD1 TRBJ1-1 - TRBV27 CASSLSTGGVNTEAFF TGTGCCAGCAGTTTATCGACAGGGGGAGTGAACACTGAAGCTTTCTTT
- TRBJ2-1 - TRBV5-1 CASSLNRDNEQFF TGCGCCAGCAGCTTGAACAGAGACAATGAGCAGTTCTTC
TRBD1 TRBJ1-5 - TRBV6-6 CASSYWGQNQPQHF TGTGCCAGCAGTTATTGGGGACAGAATCAGCCCCAGCATTTT
TRBD2 TRBJ2-3 - TRBV24-1 CATSASAGLAGATQYF TGTGCCACCAGTGCCTCGGCCGGACTAGCGGGGGCTACGCAGTATTTT
TRBD1 TRBJ2-7 once TRBV4-1 CASSQEVTGQYYEQYF TGCGCCAGCAGCCAAGAGGTTACGGGACAGTACTACGAGCAGTACTTC
TRBD1 TRBJ1-2 - TRBV5-1 CASSSDREPYGYTF TGCGCCAGCAGCTCGGACAGGGAACCCTATGGCTACACCTTC
TRBD2 TRBJ2-5 - TRBV11-2 CASSGSSGGLGLQYF TGTGCCAGCAGCGGATCTAGCGGGGGTCTGGGGCTCCAGTACTTC
TRBD1 TRBJ2-1 - TRBV6-5 CASRLQRDRVEEFF TGTGCCAGCAGGCTACAAAGGGACAGGGTTGAGGAGTTCTTC
TRBD1 TRBJ2-5 - TRBV5-1 CASSPGQYQETQYF TGCGCCAGCAGCCCGGGACAGTACCAAGAGACCCAGTACTTC
TRBD2 TRBJ2-1 - TRBV5-1 CASSLLAGANEQFF TGCGCCAGCAGCTTACTAGCGGGAGCAAATGAGCAGTTCTTC
- TRBJ1-1 few TRBV6-5 CASGRGNTEAFF TGTGCCAGCGGGCGGGGAAACACTGAAGCTTTCTTT
TRBD1 TRBJ1-2 - TRBV18 CASSPPRDRGLGYTF TGTGCCAGCTCACCACCCCGGGACAGGGGGCTTGGCTACACCTTC
- TRBJ2-6 - TRBV7-9 CASSSYRRTSDSGANVLTF TGTGCCAGCAGCTCATACAGGCGTACCTCCGACTCTGGGGCCAACGTCCTGACTTTC
- TRBJ2-1 - TRBV7-9 CASSLEGNEQFF TGTGCCAGCAGCTTAGAGGGGAATGAGCAGTTCTTC
- TRBJ2-7 - TRBV10-2 CASGTGNYEQYF TGCGCCAGCGGAACAGGGAACTACGAGCAGTACTTC
- TRBJ1-2 - TRBV24-1 CATSDALANYGYTF TGTGCCACCAGTGATGCGTTAGCTAACTATGGCTACACCTTC
- TRBJ2-7 - TRBV18 CASSPLGVYEQYF TGTGCCAGCTCACCCTTGGGAGTCTACGAGCAGTACTTC
- TRBJ1-1 - TRBV7-9 CASSQNRQEAFF TGTGCCAGCAGCCAGAATAGACAAGAAGCTTTCTTT
- TRBJ2-1 - TRBV5-4 CASSPPPGWVSYNEQFF TGTGCCAGCAGCCCCCCCCCAGGCTGGGTATCCTACAATGAGCAGTTCTTC
- TRBJ1-6 - TRBV5-1 CASSLDGGNSPLHF TGCGCCAGCAGCTTGGATGGTGGCAATTCACCCCTCCACTTT
- TRBJ2-5 - TRBV4-1 CASSLTGGRSQETQYF TGCGCCAGCAGCCTAACCGGGGGGCGCAGCCAAGAGACCCAGTACTTC
TRBD2 TRBJ2-1 - TRBV28 CASSTPFGGAGNEQFF TGTGCCAGCAGTACCCCTTTCGGGGGGGCAGGTAATGAGCAGTTCTTC
TRBD1 TRBJ1-5 - TRBV10-3 CAIRGATGRNQPQHF TGTGCCATCAGGGGGGCGACAGGGAGGAATCAGCCCCAGCATTTT
- TRBJ1-3 - TRBV28 CASYDRGGSWGNTIYF TGTGCCAGCTACGATCGTGGGGGGAGTTGGGGAAACACCATATATTTT
- TRBJ1-2 - TRBV4-1 CASSQVAESSWGYTF TGCGCCAGCAGCCAAGTGGCGGAGAGCTCGTGGGGCTACACCTTC
TRBD2 TRBJ2-3 few TRBV6-4 CASSRLAGAGDTQYF TGTGCCAGCAGTCGACTAGCGGGGGCGGGAGATACGCAGTATTTT
- TRBJ1-1 - TRBV4-1 CASSQERVNTEAFF TGCGCCAGCAGCCAAGAGCGGGTGAACACTGAAGCTTTCTTT
- TRBJ1-6 - TRBV11-2 CASSFPGPLHF TGTGCCAGCAGCTTTCCCGGACCCCTCCACTTT
TRBD2 TRBJ2-7 few TRBV4-2 CASSQGTSGVYEQYF TGTGCCAGCAGCCAGGGGACTAGCGGGGTGTACGAGCAGTACTTC
- TRBJ1-1 - TRBV18 CASSGRGSNTEAFF TGTGCCAGCTCCGGCCGAGGGTCGAACACTGAAGCTTTCTTT
- TRBJ2-2 - TRBV24-1 CATSDPSAGAHTGELFF TGTGCCACCAGTGATCCCTCCGCGGGGGCCCACACCGGGGAGCTGTTTTTT
- TRBJ2-5 - TRBV4-1 CASSPKKYGGRDHGETQYF TGCGCCAGCAGCCCTAAAAAATACGGGGGAAGGGATCATGGAGAGACCCAGTACTTC
- TRBJ2-7 once TRBV6-1 CASSEGRRETYEQYF TGTGCCAGCAGTGAAGGTCGGAGGGAAACCTACGAGCAGTACTTC
- TRBJ2-5 - TRBV6-4 CASSSAAQYF TGTGCCAGCAGCTCCGCGGCCCAGTACTTC
TRBD1 TRBJ2-4 - TRBV28 CASSEGQMTKNIQYF TGTGCCAGCAGCGAGGGACAGATGACAAAAAACATTCAGTACTTC